This T cell receptor beta chain was observed in a study of T cells in Graves' hyperthyroidism and ophthalmopathy. This CDR3 region has 16 residues. Germline loops: CDR1 LNHDA, CDR2 SQIVND (reference sequence). V was pared by 7 bases and J by 4 bases, with 10 bases of the junction left unmatched. RNA transcripts yielded amplified TCR beta CDR3 regions. First-round RT-PCR with HTBI primers amplified the TCR CDR3 region. TCRdb fed the multiplex PCR reads into MiXCR, producing one record per CDR3 protein. This table holds around 400,000 distinct CDR3 sequences, over 10% found once. The chain is built from TRBV19 and TRBJ2-3; TRBD2 matches 11 bases. Sequencing was done on a sample of blood. The sequence was collected from a woman aged 18-30 years with Graves' hyperthyroidism. CDR3: CASTKTSGAGADTQYF. The CDR3 nucleotides read TGTGCCAGTACCAAGACTAGCGGGGCAGGGGCAGATACGCAGTATTTT.